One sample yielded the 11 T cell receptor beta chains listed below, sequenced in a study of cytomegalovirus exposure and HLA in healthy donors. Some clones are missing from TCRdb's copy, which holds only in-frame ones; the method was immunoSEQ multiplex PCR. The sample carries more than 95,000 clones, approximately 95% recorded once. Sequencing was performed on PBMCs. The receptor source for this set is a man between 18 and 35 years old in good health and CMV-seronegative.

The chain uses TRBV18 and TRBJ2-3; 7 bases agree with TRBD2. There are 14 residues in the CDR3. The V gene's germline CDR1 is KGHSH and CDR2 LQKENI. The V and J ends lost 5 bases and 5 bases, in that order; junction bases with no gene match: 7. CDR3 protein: CASSASGTLDTQYF. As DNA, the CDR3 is TGTGCCAGCTCAGCTAGCGGTACCCTAGATACGCAGTATTTT. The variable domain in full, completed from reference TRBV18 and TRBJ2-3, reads NAGVMQNPRHLVRRRGQEARLRCSPMKGHSHVYWYRQLPEEGLKFMVYLQKENIIDESGMPKERFSAEFPKEGPSILRIQQVVRGDSAAYFCASSASGTLDTQYFGPGTRLTVL.

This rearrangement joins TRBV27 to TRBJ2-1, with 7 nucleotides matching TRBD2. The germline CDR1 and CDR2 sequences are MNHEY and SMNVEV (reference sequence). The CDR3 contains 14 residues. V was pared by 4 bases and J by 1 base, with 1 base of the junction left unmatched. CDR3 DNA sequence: TGTGCCAGCAGTTCTAGCGGTTCCTACAATGAGCAGTTCTTC. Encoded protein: CASSSSGSYNEQFF.

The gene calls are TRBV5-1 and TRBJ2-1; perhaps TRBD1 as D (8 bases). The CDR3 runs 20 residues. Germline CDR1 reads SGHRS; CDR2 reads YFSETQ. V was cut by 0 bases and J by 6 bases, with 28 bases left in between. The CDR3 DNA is TGCGCCAGCAGCTTGGACCAGGGGGCGCAATGGACTAGGGGGTTCAATGAGCAGTTCTTC. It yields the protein CASSLDQGAQWTRGFNEQFF.

The CDR3 spells CASSYAWLAGNTQYF. CDR3 nucleotides: TGTGCCAGCAGTTACGCTTGGCTAGCGGGGAATACGCAGTATTTT. The chain has TRBV6-5 and TRBJ2-3; TRBD2 aligns across 9 bases. Germline loops: CDR1 MNHEY, CDR2 SVGAGI. The J segment lost 7 bases and the V segment lost 2 bases, leaving 7 bases of the junction unmatched. The CDR3 spans 15 residues.

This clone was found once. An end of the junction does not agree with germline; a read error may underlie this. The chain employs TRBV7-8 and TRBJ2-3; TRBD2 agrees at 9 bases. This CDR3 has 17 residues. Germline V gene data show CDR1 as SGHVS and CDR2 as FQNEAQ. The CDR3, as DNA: TGTGCCAGCAGCATAGCCGGGACTAGCAGGACCACAGATACGCAGTATTTT. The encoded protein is CASSIAGTSRTTDTQYF. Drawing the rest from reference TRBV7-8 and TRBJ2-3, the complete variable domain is GAGVSQSPRYKVAKRGQDVALRCDPISGHVSLFWYQQALGQGPEFLTYFQNEAQLDKSGLPSDRFFAERPEGSVSTLKIQRTQQEDSAVYLCASSIAGTSRTTDTQYFGPGTRLTVL.

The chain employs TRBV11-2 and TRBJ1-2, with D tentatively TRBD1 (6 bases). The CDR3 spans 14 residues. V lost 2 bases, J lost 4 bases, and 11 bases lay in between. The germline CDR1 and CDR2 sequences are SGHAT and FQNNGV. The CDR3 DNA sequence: TGTGCCAGCAGCTTAACAGGGTATATCTATGGCTACACCTTC. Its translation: CASSLTGYIYGYTF. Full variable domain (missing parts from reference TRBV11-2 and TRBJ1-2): EAGVAQSPRYKIIEKRQSVAFWCNPISGHATLYWYQQILGQGPKLLIQFQNNGVVDDSQLPKDRFSAERLKGVDSTLKIQPAKLEDSAVYLCASSLTGYIYGYTFGSGTRLTVV.

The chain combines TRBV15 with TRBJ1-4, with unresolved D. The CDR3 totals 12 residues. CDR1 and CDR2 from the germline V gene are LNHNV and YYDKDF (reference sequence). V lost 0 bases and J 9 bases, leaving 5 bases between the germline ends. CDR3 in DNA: TGTGCCACCAGCAGAGATTGGCAAAAACTGTTTTTT. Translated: CATSRDWQKLFF.

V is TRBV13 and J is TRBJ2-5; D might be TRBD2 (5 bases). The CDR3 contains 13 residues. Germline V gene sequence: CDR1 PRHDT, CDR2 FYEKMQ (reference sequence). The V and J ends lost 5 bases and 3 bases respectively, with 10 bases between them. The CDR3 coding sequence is TGTGCCAGCAGCAGGACTGTAAAAGAGACCCAGTACTTC. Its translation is CASSRTVKETQYF.

The CDR3 spells CASSKQGSGELFF. CDR3 nucleotides: TGTGCCAGCAGCAAGCAGGGGTCCGGGGAGCTGTTTTTT. The chain employs TRBV21-1 and TRBJ2-2; TRBD1 is taken as the D call from the table, unchecked against the DNA. TRBV21-1 represents a pseudogene. This CDR3 region has 13 residues.

CDR3 DNA sequence: TGTGCCAGCAGCCCGACTAGCGGGAGGTTAGATACGCAGTATTTT. This gives the protein CASSPTSGRLDTQYF. The chain uses TRBV6-1 and TRBJ2-3; TRBD2 agrees at 13 bases. V trimming: 6 bases; J trimming: 5 bases; junction bases outside the gene matches: 5. Germline V gives CDR1 MNHNS, CDR2 SASEGT. This CDR3 comprises 15 residues.

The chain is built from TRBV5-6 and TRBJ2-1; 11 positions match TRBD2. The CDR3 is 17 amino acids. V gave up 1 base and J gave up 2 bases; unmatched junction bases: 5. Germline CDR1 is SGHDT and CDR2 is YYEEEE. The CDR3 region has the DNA TGTGCCAGCAGCTTGCAAACGGGACTAGCGGCCTACAATGAGCAGTTCTTC. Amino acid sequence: CASSLQTGLAAYNEQFF. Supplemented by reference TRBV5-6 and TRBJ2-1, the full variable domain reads DAGVTQSPTHLIKTRGQQVTLRCSPKSGHDTVSWYQQALGQGPQFIFQYYEEEERQRGNFPDRFSGHQFPNYSSELNVNALLLGDSALYLCASSLQTGLAAYNEQFFGPGTRLTVL.